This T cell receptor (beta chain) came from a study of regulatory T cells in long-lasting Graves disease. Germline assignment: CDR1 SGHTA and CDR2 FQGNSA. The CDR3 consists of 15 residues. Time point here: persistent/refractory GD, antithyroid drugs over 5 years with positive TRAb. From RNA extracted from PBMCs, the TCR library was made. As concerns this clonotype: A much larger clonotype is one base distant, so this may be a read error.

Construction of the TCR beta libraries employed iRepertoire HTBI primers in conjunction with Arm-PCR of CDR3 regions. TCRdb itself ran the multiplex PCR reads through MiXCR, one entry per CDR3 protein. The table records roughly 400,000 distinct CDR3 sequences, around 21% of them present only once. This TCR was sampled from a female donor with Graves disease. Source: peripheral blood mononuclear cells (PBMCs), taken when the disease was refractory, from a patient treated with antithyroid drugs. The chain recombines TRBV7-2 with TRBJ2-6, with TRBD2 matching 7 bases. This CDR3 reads CASGGGHSGANILTF. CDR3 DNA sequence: TGTGCCAGCGGGGGGGGTCACTCTGGGGCCAACATCCTGACTTTC.